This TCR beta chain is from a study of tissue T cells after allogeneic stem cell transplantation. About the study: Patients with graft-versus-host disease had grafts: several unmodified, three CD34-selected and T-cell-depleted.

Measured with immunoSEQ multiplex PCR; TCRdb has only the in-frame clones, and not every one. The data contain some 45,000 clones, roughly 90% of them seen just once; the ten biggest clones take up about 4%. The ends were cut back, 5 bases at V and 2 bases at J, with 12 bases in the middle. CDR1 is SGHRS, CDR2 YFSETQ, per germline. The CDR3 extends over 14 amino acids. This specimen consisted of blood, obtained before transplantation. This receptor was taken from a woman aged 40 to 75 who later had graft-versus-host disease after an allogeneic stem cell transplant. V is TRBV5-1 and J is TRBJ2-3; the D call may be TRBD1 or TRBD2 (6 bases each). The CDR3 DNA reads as TGCGCCAGCAGAGGGGGGATTGACACAGATACGCAGTATTTT. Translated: CASRGGIDTDTQYF. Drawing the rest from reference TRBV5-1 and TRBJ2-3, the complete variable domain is KAGVTQTPRYLIKTRGQQVTLSCSPISGHRSVSWYQQTPGQGLQFLFEYFSETQRNKGNFPGRFSGRQFSNSRSEMNVSTLELGDSALYLCASRGGIDTDTQYFGPGTRLTVL.